This T cell receptor beta chain emerged from a study of T cell responses to AZD1222 COVID-19 vaccine. Background on the study: Doses given second, at about 4 or about 12 weeks, were pooled. Regarding the study as a whole: Nearly half of spike-specific TCRs reportedly go after variant regions that carry no mutations. Rises in breadth and depth of Spike-specific TCRs came after two AZD1222 doses.

Of note for this clone: Its specificity is unknown.

TCRdb's copy holds only in-frame clones and misses some; the assay was immunoSEQ multiplex PCR. Found here are about 180,000 clones, 70% to 90% of them singletons; the top ten hold roughly 8%. Sequencing was performed on peripheral blood, taken on day 0 of AZD1222 vaccination. This receptor was identified in an adult in good health.

In DNA form, the CDR3 reads TGTGCCAGTAGTATGGCCCCGGACAGGCAGCGGATCATATATTTT. Translated, it gives CASSMAPDRQRIIYF. The chain is built from TRBV19 and TRBJ1-3; 7 nucleotides align to TRBD1. V gave up 3 bases and J gave up 12 bases; unmatched junction bases: 14. Looked up from germline, CDR1 is LNHDA and CDR2 is SQIVND (reference sequence). The CDR3 is 15 amino acids. The full variable domain, in which reference TRBV19 and TRBJ1-3 provide the parts outside the CDR3, is DGGITQSPKYLFRKEGQNVTLSCEQNLNHDAMYWYRQDPGQGLRLIYYSQIVNDFQKGDIAEGYSVSREKKESFPLTVTSAQKNPTAFYLCASSMAPDRQRIIYFGEGSWLTVV.